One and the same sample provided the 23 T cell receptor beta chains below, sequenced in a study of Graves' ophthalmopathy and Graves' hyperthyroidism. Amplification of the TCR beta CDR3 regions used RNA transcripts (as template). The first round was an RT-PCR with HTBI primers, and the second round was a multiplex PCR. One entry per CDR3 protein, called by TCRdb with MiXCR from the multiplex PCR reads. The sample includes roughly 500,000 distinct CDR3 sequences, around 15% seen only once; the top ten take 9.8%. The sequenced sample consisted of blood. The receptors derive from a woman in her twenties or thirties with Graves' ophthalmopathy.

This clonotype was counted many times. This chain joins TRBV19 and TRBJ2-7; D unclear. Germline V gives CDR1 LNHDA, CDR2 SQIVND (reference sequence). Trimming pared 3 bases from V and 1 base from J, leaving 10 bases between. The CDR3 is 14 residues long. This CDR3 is CASSISGPSYEQYF. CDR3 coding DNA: TGTGCCAGTAGTATTTCCGGACCATCCTACGAGCAGTACTTC.

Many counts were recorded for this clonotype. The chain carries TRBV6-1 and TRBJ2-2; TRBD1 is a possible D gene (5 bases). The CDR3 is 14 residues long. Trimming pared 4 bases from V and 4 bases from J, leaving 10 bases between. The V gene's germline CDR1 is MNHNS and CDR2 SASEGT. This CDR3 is CASSGDRTTGELFF. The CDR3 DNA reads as TGTGCCAGCAGTGGTGACAGAACCACCGGGGAGCTGTTTTTT.

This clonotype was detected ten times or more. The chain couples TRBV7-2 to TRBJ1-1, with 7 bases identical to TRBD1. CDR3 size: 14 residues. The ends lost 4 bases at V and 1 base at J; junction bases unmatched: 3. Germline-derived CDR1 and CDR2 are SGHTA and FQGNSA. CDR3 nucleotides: TGTGCCAGCAGCTCGGGACAGTGGAACACTGAAGCTTTCTTT. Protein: CASSSGQWNTEAFF. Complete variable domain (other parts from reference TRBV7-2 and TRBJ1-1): GAGVSQSPSNKVTEKGKDVELRCDPISGHTALYWYRQSLGQGLEFLIYFQGNSAPDKSGLPSDRFSAERTGGSVSTLTIQRTQQEDSAVYLCASSSGQWNTEAFFGQGTRLTVV.

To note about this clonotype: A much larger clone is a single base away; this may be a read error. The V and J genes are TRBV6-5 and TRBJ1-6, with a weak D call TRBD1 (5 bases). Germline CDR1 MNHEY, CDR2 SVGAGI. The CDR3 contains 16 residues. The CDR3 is CASSYSGHFRSSPPHF. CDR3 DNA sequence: TGTGCCAGCAGTTACTCGGGGCATTTTCGAAGCTCACCCCCCCACTTT.

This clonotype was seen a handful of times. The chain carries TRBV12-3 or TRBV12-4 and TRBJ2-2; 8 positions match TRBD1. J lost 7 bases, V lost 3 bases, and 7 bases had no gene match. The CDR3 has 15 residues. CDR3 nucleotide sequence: TGTGCCAGCAGTTTTGTGACAGGGGTTCGCGGGGAGCTGTTTTTT. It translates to CASSFVTGVRGELFF.

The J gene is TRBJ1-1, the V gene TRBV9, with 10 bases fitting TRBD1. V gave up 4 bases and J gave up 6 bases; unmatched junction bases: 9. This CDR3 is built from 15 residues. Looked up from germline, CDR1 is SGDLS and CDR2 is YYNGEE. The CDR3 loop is CASSPPGQGRAEAFF. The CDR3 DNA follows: TGTGCCAGCAGCCCTCCGGGACAGGGGCGGGCTGAAGCTTTCTTT.

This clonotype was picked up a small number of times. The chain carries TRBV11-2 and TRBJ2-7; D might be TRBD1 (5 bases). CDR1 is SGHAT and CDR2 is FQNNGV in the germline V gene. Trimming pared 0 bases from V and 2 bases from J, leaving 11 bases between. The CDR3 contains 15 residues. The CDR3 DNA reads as TGTGCCAGCAGCTTAGAGGGCAGGGCCACCTACGAGCAGTACTTC. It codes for CASSLEGRATYEQYF.

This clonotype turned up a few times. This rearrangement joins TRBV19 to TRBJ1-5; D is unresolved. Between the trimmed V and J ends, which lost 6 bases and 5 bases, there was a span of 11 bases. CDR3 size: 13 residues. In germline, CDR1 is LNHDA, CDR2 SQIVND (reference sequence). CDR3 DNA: TGTGCCAGTAGGGGGTTTAGGGATCAGCCCCAGCATTTT. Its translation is CASRGFRDQPQHF.

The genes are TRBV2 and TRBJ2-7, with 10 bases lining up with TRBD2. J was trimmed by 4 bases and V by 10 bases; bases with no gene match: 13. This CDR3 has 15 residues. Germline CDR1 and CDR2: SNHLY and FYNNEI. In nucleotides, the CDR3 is TGTGCCACCTCGCCCATAGCGGGAGGCGGGTACGAGCAGTACTTC. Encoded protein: CATSPIAGGGYEQYF.

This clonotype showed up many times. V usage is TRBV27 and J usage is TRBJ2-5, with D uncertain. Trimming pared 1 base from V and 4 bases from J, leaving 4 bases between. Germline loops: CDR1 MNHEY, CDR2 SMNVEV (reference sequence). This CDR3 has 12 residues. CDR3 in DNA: TGTGCCAGCAGTTTATGGGGAGAGACCCAGTACTTC. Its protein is CASSLWGETQYF.

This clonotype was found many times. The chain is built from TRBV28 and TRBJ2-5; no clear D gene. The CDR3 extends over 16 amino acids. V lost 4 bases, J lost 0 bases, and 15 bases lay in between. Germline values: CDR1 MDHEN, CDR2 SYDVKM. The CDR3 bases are TGTGCCAGCAGTTCGGTCTTTGGCGCGGACCAAGAGACCCAGTACTTC. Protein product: CASSSVFGADQETQYF.

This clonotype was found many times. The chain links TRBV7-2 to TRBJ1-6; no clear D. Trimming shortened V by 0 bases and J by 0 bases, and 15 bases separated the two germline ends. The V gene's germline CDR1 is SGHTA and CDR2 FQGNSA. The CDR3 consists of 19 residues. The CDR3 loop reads CASSLAMTRFSSYNSPLHF. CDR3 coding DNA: TGTGCCAGCAGCTTAGCCATGACACGCTTTAGCTCCTATAATTCACCCCTCCACTTT. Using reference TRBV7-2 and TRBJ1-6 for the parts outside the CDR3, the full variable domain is GAGVSQSPSNKVTEKGKDVELRCDPISGHTALYWYRQSLGQGLEFLIYFQGNSAPDKSGLPSDRFSAERTGGSVSTLTIQRTQQEDSAVYLCASSLAMTRFSSYNSPLHFGNGTRLTVT.

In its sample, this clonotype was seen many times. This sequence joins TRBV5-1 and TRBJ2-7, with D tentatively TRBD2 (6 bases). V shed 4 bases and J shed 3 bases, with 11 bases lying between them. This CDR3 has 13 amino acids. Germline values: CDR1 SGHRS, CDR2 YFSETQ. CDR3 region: CASSRGTDYEQYF. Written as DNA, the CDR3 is TGCGCCAGCAGCCGCGGGACGGACTACGAGCAGTACTTC.

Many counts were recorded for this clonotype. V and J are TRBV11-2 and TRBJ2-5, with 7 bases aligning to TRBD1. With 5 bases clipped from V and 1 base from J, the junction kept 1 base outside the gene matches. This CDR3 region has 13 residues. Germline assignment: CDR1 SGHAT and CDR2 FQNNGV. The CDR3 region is CASSQGVQETQYF. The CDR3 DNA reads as TGTGCCAGCAGCCAGGGGGTCCAAGAGACCCAGTACTTC. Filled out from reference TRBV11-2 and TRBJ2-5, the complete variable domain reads EAGVAQSPRYKIIEKRQSVAFWCNPISGHATLYWYQQILGQGPKLLIQFQNNGVVDDSQLPKDRFSAERLKGVDSTLKIQPAKLEDSAVYLCASSQGVQETQYFGPGTRLLVL.

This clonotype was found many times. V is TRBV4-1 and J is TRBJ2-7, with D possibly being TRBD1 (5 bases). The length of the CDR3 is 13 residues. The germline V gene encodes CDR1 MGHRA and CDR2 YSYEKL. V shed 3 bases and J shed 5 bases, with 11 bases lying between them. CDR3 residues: CASSHDWGNEQYF. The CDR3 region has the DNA TGCGCCAGCAGCCATGACTGGGGCAACGAGCAGTACTTC.

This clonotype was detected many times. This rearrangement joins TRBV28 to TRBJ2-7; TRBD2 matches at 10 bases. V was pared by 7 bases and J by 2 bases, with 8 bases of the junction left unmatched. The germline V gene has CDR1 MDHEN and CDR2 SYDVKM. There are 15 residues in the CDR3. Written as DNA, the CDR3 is TGTGCCAGCACCAAGACTAGCGGGTACGCCTACGAGCAGTACTTC. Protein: CASTKTSGYAYEQYF.

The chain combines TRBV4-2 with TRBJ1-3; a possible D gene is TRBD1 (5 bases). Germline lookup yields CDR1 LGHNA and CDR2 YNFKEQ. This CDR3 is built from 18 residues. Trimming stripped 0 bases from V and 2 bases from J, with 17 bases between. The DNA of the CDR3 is TGTGCCAGCAGCCAAGACTTTTCACCCCGGGGGGCTGGAAACACCATATATTTT. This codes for CASSQDFSPRGAGNTIYF.

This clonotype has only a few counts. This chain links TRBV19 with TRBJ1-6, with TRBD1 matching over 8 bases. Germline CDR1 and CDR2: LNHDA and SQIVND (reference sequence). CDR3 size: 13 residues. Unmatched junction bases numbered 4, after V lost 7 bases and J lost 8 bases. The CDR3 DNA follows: TGTGCCAGTACCCCGGGACAGGATTCACCCCTCCACTTT. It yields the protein CASTPGQDSPLHF.

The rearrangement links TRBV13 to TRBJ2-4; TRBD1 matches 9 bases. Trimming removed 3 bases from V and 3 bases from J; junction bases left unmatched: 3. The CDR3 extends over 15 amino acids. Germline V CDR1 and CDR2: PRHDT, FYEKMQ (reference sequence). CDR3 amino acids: CASSLSGQGKNIQYF. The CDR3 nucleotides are TGTGCCAGCAGCTTGTCGGGACAGGGCAAAAACATTCAGTACTTC.

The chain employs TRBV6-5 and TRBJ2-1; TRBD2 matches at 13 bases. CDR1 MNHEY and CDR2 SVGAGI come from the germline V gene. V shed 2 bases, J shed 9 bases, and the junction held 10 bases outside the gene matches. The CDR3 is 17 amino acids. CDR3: CASSYGIGTSGVGEQFF. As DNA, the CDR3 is TGTGCCAGCAGTTACGGAATAGGGACTAGCGGGGTTGGTGAGCAGTTCTTC.

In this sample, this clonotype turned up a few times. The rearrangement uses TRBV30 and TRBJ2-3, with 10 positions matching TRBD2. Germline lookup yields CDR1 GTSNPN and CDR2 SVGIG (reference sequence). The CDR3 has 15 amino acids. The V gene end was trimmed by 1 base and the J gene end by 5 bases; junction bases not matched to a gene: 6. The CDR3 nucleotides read TGTGCCTGGAGTGGGACTAGCGGTCGTGGAGATACGCAGTATTTT. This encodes CAWSGTSGRGDTQYF.

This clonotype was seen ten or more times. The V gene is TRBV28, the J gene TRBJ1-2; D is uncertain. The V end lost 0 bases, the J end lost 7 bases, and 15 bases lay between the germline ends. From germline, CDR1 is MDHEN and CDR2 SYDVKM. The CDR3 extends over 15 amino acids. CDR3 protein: CASSLWDGRVRGYTF. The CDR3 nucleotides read TGTGCCAGCAGTTTATGGGACGGACGGGTACGTGGCTACACCTTC.

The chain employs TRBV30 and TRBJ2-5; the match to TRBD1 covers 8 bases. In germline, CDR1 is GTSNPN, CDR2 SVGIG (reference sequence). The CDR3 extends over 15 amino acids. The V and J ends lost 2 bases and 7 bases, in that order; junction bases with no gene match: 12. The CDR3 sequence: CAWSHRGDTGGTQYF. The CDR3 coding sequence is TGTGCCTGGAGTCACAGGGGGGACACCGGCGGGACCCAGTACTTC.